This TCR beta chain stems from a study of shared clonotypes between healthy human individuals. With 4 bases clipped from V and 5 bases from J, the junction kept 6 bases outside the gene matches. Germline V gene lookup returns CDR1 SGHTA and CDR2 FQGNSA. The CDR3 runs 15 residues. Sequencing was performed with immunoSEQ multiplex PCR; in TCRdb, only in-frame clones are kept and a portion is missing. This sample carries around 2.1 million clones, roughly 95% of them seen once, and the ten largest clones take 0.1% to 0.15%. The sequenced sample consisted of naive CD4+ T cells sorted from blood. Stated subset: CD45RA+ positively selected. V gene TRBV7-2 combines with J gene TRBJ2-1; 9 nucleotides align to TRBD2. This sequence originates from a man aged 18 to 29 in good health. Here the CDR3 reads CASSSRLAANNEQFF. DNA for the CDR3: TGTGCCAGCAGCTCCCGACTAGCGGCGAACAATGAGCAGTTCTTC. The whole variable domain, filled in from reference TRBV7-2 and TRBJ2-1, reads GAGVSQSPSNKVTEKGKDVELRCDPISGHTALYWYRQSLGQGLEFLIYFQGNSAPDKSGLPSDRFSAERTGGSVSTLTIQRTQQEDSAVYLCASSSRLAANNEQFFGPGTRLTVL.